Presented here are 30 T cell receptor beta chains from one specimen sequenced in a study of T cell responses to AZD1222 COVID-19 vaccine. Measured with immunoSEQ multiplex PCR; TCRdb has only the in-frame clones, and not every one. Of some 250,000 clones in the sample, about 94% were seen once. The sample was peripheral blood, taken 28 days after the second AZD1222 dose. The receptors were gathered from an adult who received the AZD1222 COVID-19 vaccine.

V and J are TRBV18 and TRBJ1-1, with TRBD1 identical over 8 bases. The CDR3 length is 15 residues. V lost 2 bases to trimming and J lost 0 bases; unmatched junction nucleotides: 2. Germline CDR1 is KGHSH and CDR2 is LQKENI. The CDR3 spells CASSPGQGLNTEAFF. CDR3 in DNA: TGTGCCAGCTCACCAGGACAGGGTCTGAACACTGAAGCTTTCTTT.

The chain recombines TRBV30 with TRBJ1-2, with 8 bases identical to TRBD1. Germline V CDR1 and CDR2: GTSNPN, SVGIG (reference sequence). This CDR3 spans 14 amino acids. The V gene end was trimmed by 3 bases and the J gene end by 4 bases; junction bases not matched to a gene: 7. CDR3 sequence reads: CAWRTVTGGYGYTF. CDR3 coding DNA: TGTGCCTGGAGGACTGTTACAGGGGGCTATGGCTACACCTTC.

This chain links TRBV6-2 or TRBV6-3 with TRBJ1-5; perhaps TRBD1 as D (6 bases). Germline V CDR1 and CDR2: MNHEY, SVGEGT. Trimming took off 2 bases at V and 7 bases at J, with 18 bases between the two ends. The CDR3 is 16 residues long. The CDR3 loop is CASSYSGRGGQQPQHF. The CDR3 DNA sequence: TGTGCCAGCAGTTACAGCGGCAGGGGCGGACAACAGCCCCAGCATTTT.

J is TRBJ1-1 and V is TRBV3-1 (or the pseudogene TRBV3-2), with D possibly TRBD1 on 6 matching bases. The germline V and J ends were trimmed by 6 bases and 4 bases, with 18 bases remaining between them. CDR1 is LGHDT, CDR2 YNNKEL, per germline (reference sequence). The CDR3 consists of 15 residues. CDR3 DNA: TGTGCCAGCAGAAGCCTGGGGGCTCGTGGCACTGAAGCTTTCTTT. Its protein is CASRSLGARGTEAFF.

V is TRBV7-9 and J is TRBJ1-2; D may be TRBD1 (6 bases). CDR1 SEHNR and CDR2 FQNEAQ come from the germline V gene (reference sequence). This CDR3 contains 14 residues. Trimming removed 3 bases from V and 5 bases from J, with 13 bases in between. In nucleotides, the CDR3 is TGTGCCAGCAGCTTCCAGGGGACCCTTTATGGCTACACCTTC. This sequence encodes CASSFQGTLYGYTF.

The gene calls are TRBV6-5 and TRBJ2-5; D not resolved. Germline CDR1 MNHEY, CDR2 SVGAGI. This CDR3 has 15 amino acids. V was shortened by 6 bases and J by 7 bases, with 21 bases between the two germline ends. CDR3 DNA: TGTGCCAGCAGGCCCCCCGGGCTCCCCGAAGGGACCCAGTACTTC. This codes for CASRPPGLPEGTQYF.

The CDR3 DNA reads as TGTGCCACCTTGGATAGCAGCTACAATGAGCAGTTCTTC. Amino acid sequence: CATLDSSYNEQFF. The J gene is TRBJ2-1, the V gene TRBV28; no clear D gene. Germline V lookup: CDR1 MDHEN, CDR2 SYDVKM. Trimming stripped 10 bases from V and 3 bases from J, with 13 bases between. The CDR3 covers 13 residues.

The genes are TRBV5-6 and TRBJ1-5; perhaps TRBD1 as D (5 bases). Trimming cost V 2 bases and J 6 bases, with 12 bases left between them. The CDR3 loop spans 14 amino acids. Germline lookup yields CDR1 SGHDT and CDR2 YYEEEE. The DNA for the CDR3 is TGTGCCAGCAGCTTCCGGGGGTCGTTTCAGCCCCAGCATTTT. This encodes CASSFRGSFQPQHF. Drawing the rest from reference TRBV5-6 and TRBJ1-5, the complete variable domain is DAGVTQSPTHLIKTRGQQVTLRCSPKSGHDTVSWYQQALGQGPQFIFQYYEEEERQRGNFPDRFSGHQFPNYSSELNVNALLLGDSALYLCASSFRGSFQPQHFGDGTRLSIL.

The genes are TRBV7-9 and TRBJ2-7, with 9 nucleotides matching TRBD1. Germline V gene lookup returns CDR1 SEHNR and CDR2 FQNEAQ (reference sequence). Trimming took 5 bases from V and 3 from J; bases not matched to a gene: 8. The CDR3 loop spans 15 amino acids. The CDR3 nucleotides read TGTGCCAGCAGCGTAACAGGGGGCGCGGACTACGAGCAGTACTTC. Its protein is CASSVTGGADYEQYF.

V gene TRBV10-1 combines with J gene TRBJ2-7; D gene uncertain. This CDR3 is 11 amino acids long. V lost 0 bases to trimming and J lost 7 bases, with 4 bases between them. Germline V CDR1 and CDR2: WNHNN, SYGVQD (reference sequence). CDR3 sequence (DNA): TGCGCCAGCAGTGAGTCTGGGGAGCAGTACTTC. As protein: CASSESGEQYF.

The rearrangement joins TRBV12-3 or TRBV12-4 to TRBJ1-1; 7 bases are a match to TRBD1. The CDR3 runs 13 residues. The ends lost 4 bases at V and 10 bases at J; junction bases unmatched: 9. Written as DNA, the CDR3 is TGTGCCAGCAGTTCCCGACAGGGAAGAAGAGCTTTCTTT. Protein sequence: CASSSRQGRRAFF.

The V call is TRBV7-9, the J call TRBJ2-7; 8 nucleotides match TRBD1. V lost 1 base, J lost 0 bases, and 2 bases stayed unmatched. There are 15 residues in the CDR3. CDR1 is SEHNR, CDR2 FQNEAQ, per germline (reference sequence). For the CDR3, the DNA is TGTGCCAGCAGCTTAGAACAGGGGGGCTCCTACGAGCAGTACTTC. Translating it yields CASSLEQGGSYEQYF.

This chain joins TRBV9 and TRBJ1-6; weak D call: TRBD1 (5 bases). The CDR3 runs to 14 residues. V lost 2 bases and J lost 10, with 13 bases in between. The germline V gene encodes CDR1 SGDLS and CDR2 YYNGEE. CDR3 residues: CASSVGGEQSPLHF. For the CDR3, the DNA is TGTGCCAGCAGCGTTGGGGGGGAGCAGTCACCCCTCCACTTT.

This clone came up once. This chain connects TRBV19 to TRBJ2-7, with 7 bases that match TRBD1. The trim removed 6 bases at V and 4 bases at J, leaving 6 bases unmatched. The CDR3 sequence is 13 residues long. CDR1 LNHDA and CDR2 SQIVND come from the germline V gene (reference sequence). The chain's CDR3 is CASRDRERYEQYF. The CDR3 region has the DNA TGTGCCAGTAGAGACAGGGAACGATACGAGCAGTACTTC.

This chain joins TRBV30 and TRBJ1-1; D is uncertain. Between the trimmed V and J ends, which lost 4 bases and 1 base, there was a span of 13 bases. The CDR3 sequence is 14 residues long. In germline, CDR1 is GTSNPN, CDR2 SVGIG (reference sequence). CDR3 DNA sequence: TGTGCCTGGACCCCCCGGCCCCCGAACACTGAAGCTTTCTTT. Encoded protein: CAWTPRPPNTEAFF.

J is TRBJ1-1 and V is TRBV5-1; D is perhaps TRBD1 (6 bases). Germline V gene lookup returns CDR1 SGHRS and CDR2 YFSETQ. The length of the CDR3 is 15 residues. Trimming stripped 4 bases from V and 4 bases from J, with 17 bases between. CDR3 DNA sequence: TGCGCCAGCAGCATACAGGGACTGTCGGGCACTGAAGCTTTCTTT. Amino acid sequence: CASSIQGLSGTEAFF.

The chain employs TRBV6-5 and TRBJ1-3; D remains unclear. The CDR3 is made up of 15 amino acids. Germline V gene lookup returns CDR1 MNHEY and CDR2 SVGAGI. The V and J ends lost 10 bases and 2 bases respectively, with 18 bases between them. The CDR3 protein is CATNAGRVPGNTIYF. The CDR3 DNA reads as TGTGCCACCAACGCCGGGAGAGTCCCTGGAAACACCATATATTTT.

The chain's CDR3 is CASSTPIRGNTEAFF. DNA of the CDR3: TGTGCCAGCAGCACCCCAATACGGGGGAACACTGAAGCTTTCTTT. This chain uses TRBV5-4 with TRBJ1-1; D call uncertain. There are 15 residues in the CDR3. Trimming shortened V by 4 bases and J by 1 base, and 14 bases separated the two germline ends. Germline loops: CDR1 SGHNT, CDR2 YYREEE (reference sequence).

V is TRBV9 and J is TRBJ1-5; D is possibly TRBD1 (5 bases). Germline CDR1 and CDR2: SGDLS and YYNGEE. The CDR3 is 13 amino acids. The germline V and J ends were trimmed by 3 bases and 4 bases, with 8 bases remaining between them. CDR3 coding DNA: TGTGCCAGCAGCGGGGGCTCTAATCAGCCCCAGCATTTT. Protein: CASSGGSNQPQHF.

This clone was seen a single time. The chain employs TRBV10-3 and TRBJ2-2, with 7 bases aligning to TRBD1. The CDR3 has 15 residues. V gave up 6 bases and J gave up 5 bases; unmatched junction bases: 9. Per the germline V gene, CDR1 is ENHRY and CDR2 is SYGVKD. CDR3 sequence: CAISAAGGRTGELFF. As DNA, the CDR3 is TGTGCCATCAGCGCTGCAGGGGGAAGAACCGGGGAGCTGTTTTTT.

The chain recombines TRBV4-1 with TRBJ2-2; no firm D call. The CDR3 length is 13 residues. Germline lookup yields CDR1 MGHRA and CDR2 YSYEKL. V lost 5 bases and J lost 5, with 9 bases in between. CDR3 DNA: TGCGCCAGCAGCATGAAAAGTACCGGGGAGCTGTTTTTT. It codes for CASSMKSTGELFF.

The V and J genes are TRBV7-2 and TRBJ1-2; the D gene is possibly TRBD1 (6 bases). V was trimmed by 1 base and J by 7 bases, leaving 19 bases between them. Looked up from germline, CDR1 is SGHTA and CDR2 is FQGNSA. CDR3 length: 16 residues. The CDR3 sequence: CASSLVPTGNGVGYTF. DNA of the CDR3: TGTGCCAGCAGCTTAGTCCCAACAGGGAACGGGGTTGGCTACACCTTC.

The genes are TRBV29-1 and TRBJ1-2, with TRBD1 identical over 7 bases. J was trimmed by 0 bases and V by 6 bases; bases with no gene match: 4. The CDR3 loop spans 13 amino acids. Germline V gene lookup returns CDR1 SQVTM and CDR2 ANQGSEA. This chain's CDR3 is CSVGDSSNYGYTF. CDR3 sequence (DNA): TGCAGCGTAGGGGACAGCTCTAACTATGGCTACACCTTC.

This chain joins TRBV30 and TRBJ2-6; 8 positions match TRBD1. This CDR3 has 17 amino acids. After removal of 1 base from V and 4 bases from J, the junction contained 9 bases not matched to a gene. Germline V gene data show CDR1 as GTSNPN and CDR2 as SVGIG (reference sequence). CDR3 nucleotide sequence: TGTGCCTGGAGTGCCCTGGACAGGGAGGCGGGGGCCAACGTCCTGACTTTC. Protein product: CAWSALDREAGANVLTF.

The chain couples TRBV27 to TRBJ1-1; 7 nucleotides match TRBD1. CDR1 and CDR2 (germline): MNHEY, SMNVEV (reference sequence). The V and J ends lost 5 bases and 4 bases, in that order; junction bases with no gene match: 7. CDR3 size: 14 residues. CDR3 DNA sequence: TGTGCCAGCAGTCCTCATCAGGGGGGCACTGAAGCTTTCTTT. Translating gives CASSPHQGGTEAFF.

This clone came up a few times. The chain joins TRBV5-4 to TRBJ2-1; D ambiguous. The CDR3 spans 15 residues. The V gene lost 0 bases and the J gene lost 6 bases, with 13 bases spanning the gap. Germline V lookup: CDR1 SGHNT, CDR2 YYREEE (reference sequence). CDR3 sequence (DNA): TGTGCCAGCAGCTTGGGGCCCGGAGAGAGCAATGAGCAGTTCTTC. It codes for CASSLGPGESNEQFF.

The chain couples TRBV6-5 to TRBJ1-1; a weak D match, TRBD1 (5 bases). Germline CDR1 is MNHEY and CDR2 is SVGAGI. The CDR3 covers 13 residues. V was cut by 2 bases and J by 6 bases, with 10 bases left in between. CDR3 bases: TGTGCCAGCAGTTACGGGGGGTTGGCTGAAGCTTTCTTT. Protein sequence: CASSYGGLAEAFF.

The chain combines TRBV7-8 with TRBJ2-1; possibly TRBD2 for D (5 bases). Per germline, CDR1 SGHVS and CDR2 FQNEAQ. With 3 bases removed from V and 7 bases from J, the gap between germline ends came to 13 bases. The CDR3 has 14 amino acids. CDR3 in amino acids: CASSFEPRGNEQFF. CDR3 nucleotides: TGTGCCAGCAGCTTCGAGCCTCGCGGGAATGAGCAGTTCTTC.

The chain employs TRBV5-4 and TRBJ2-7, with TRBD2 identical over 7 bases. The germline gives CDR1 SGHNT, CDR2 YYREEE (reference sequence). The V and J ends lost 4 bases and 5 bases, in that order; junction bases with no gene match: 12. This CDR3 spans 15 amino acids. This CDR3 is CASSRVRAGEDEQYF. DNA of the CDR3: TGTGCCAGCAGCAGAGTTCGTGCGGGGGAGGACGAGCAGTACTTC.

This chain joins TRBV28 and TRBJ1-2; TRBD1 might be the D (5 bases). This CDR3 spans 16 amino acids. Trimming took off 6 bases at V and 1 base at J, with 18 bases between the two ends. CDR1 is MDHEN and CDR2 is SYDVKM in the germline V gene. CDR3 loop: CASSRDPSGNNYGYTF. CDR3 DNA: TGTGCCAGCAGCCGGGACCCCAGCGGGAATAACTATGGCTACACCTTC.